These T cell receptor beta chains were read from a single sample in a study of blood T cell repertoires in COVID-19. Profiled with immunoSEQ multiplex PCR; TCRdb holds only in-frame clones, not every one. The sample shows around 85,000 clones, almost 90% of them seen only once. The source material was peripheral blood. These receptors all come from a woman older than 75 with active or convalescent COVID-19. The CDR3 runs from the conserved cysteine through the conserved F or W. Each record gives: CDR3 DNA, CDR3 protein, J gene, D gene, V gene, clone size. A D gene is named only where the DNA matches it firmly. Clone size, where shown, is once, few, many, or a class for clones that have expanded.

CDR3nt: TGTGCCAGCAGCCCAAACCCGGGACTAGCGGGAGGTCATTCTGACGAGCAGTACTTC
CDR3aa: CASSPNPGLAGGHSDEQYF
j_gene: TRBJ2-7
d_gene: TRBD2
v_gene: TRBV28
abundance: -

CDR3nt: TGCGCCAGCAGCCCAGACAGGGGGCTTGGCTACACCTTC
CDR3aa: CASSPDRGLGYTF
j_gene: TRBJ1-2
d_gene: TRBD1
v_gene: TRBV5-1
abundance: -

CDR3nt: TGCAGCGTTCGAACTAGCGGCTACAATGAGCAGTTCTTC
CDR3aa: CSVRTSGYNEQFF
j_gene: TRBJ2-1
d_gene: TRBD2
v_gene: TRBV29-1
abundance: -

CDR3nt: TGCGCCAGCAGCTTCCCGGCTAGCGGGGACACCGGGGAGCTGTTTTTT
CDR3aa: CASSFPASGDTGELFF
j_gene: TRBJ2-2
d_gene: TRBD2
v_gene: TRBV5-1
abundance: -

CDR3nt: TGTGCCAGCAGCGCCTACAGGGGGACGAACACCGGGGAGCTGTTTTTT
CDR3aa: CASSAYRGTNTGELFF
j_gene: TRBJ2-2
d_gene: TRBD1
v_gene: TRBV7-2
abundance: -

CDR3nt: TGTGCCAGCAGCCCAACGAATATTTGGGAACAGGGGAACACTGAAGCTTTCTTT
CDR3aa: CASSPTNIWEQGNTEAFF
j_gene: TRBJ1-1
d_gene: -
v_gene: TRBV7-9
abundance: -

CDR3nt: TGTGCTAGTGGTTTGGTACGATTCAGGGGTGGCGGTTTCTCCTACGAGCAGTACTTC
CDR3aa: CASGLVRFRGGGFSYEQYF
j_gene: TRBJ2-7
d_gene: -
v_gene: TRBV12-5
abundance: -

CDR3nt: TGTGCCAGCACAGGACAGCCTAATCAGCCCCAGCATTTT
CDR3aa: CASTGQPNQPQHF
j_gene: TRBJ1-5
d_gene: -
v_gene: TRBV12-3/TRBV12-4
abundance: -

CDR3nt: TGTGCCAGCAGTGGGGTTAGCGCCCGCACAGATACGCAGTATTTT
CDR3aa: CASSGVSARTDTQYF
j_gene: TRBJ2-3
d_gene: -
v_gene: TRBV2
abundance: -

CDR3nt: TGTGCCAGCAGCCGGACAGGGGGCAATACTGGAAACACCATATATTTT
CDR3aa: CASSRTGGNTGNTIYF
j_gene: TRBJ1-3
d_gene: TRBD1
v_gene: TRBV3-1/TRBV3-2
abundance: few

CDR3nt: TGTGCCAGCAGCCCTGGACTAGCCGGGGGCACCGGGGAGCTGTTTTTT
CDR3aa: CASSPGLAGGTGELFF
j_gene: TRBJ2-2
d_gene: TRBD2
v_gene: TRBV7-8
abundance: once

CDR3nt: TGTGCCAGTAGTCTGGACAGTTCCAGGGACATTCAGTACTTC
CDR3aa: CASSLDSSRDIQYF
j_gene: TRBJ2-4
d_gene: -
v_gene: TRBV19
abundance: -

CDR3nt: TGTGCCAGCAGTCTCACCTTCTTTTGGGGACAGGGAGTATACGAGCAGTACTTC
CDR3aa: CASSLTFFWGQGVYEQYF
j_gene: TRBJ2-7
d_gene: TRBD1
v_gene: TRBV7-9
abundance: -

CDR3nt: TGTGCCAGCAGCTTATACGGCGGGGGACCGTTGAGAACCGGGGAGCTGTTTTTT
CDR3aa: CASSLYGGGPLRTGELFF
j_gene: TRBJ2-2
d_gene: TRBD2
v_gene: TRBV7-8
abundance: -

CDR3nt: TGTGCCAGTAGTAGCTCCACCGGGACAGTTAGCAATCAGCCCCAGCATTTT
CDR3aa: CASSSSTGTVSNQPQHF
j_gene: TRBJ1-5
d_gene: TRBD1
v_gene: TRBV19
abundance: -

CDR3nt: TGTGCCAGCAGTTCTCGGGACAGTCGAACTAATGAAAAACTGTTTTTT
CDR3aa: CASSSRDSRTNEKLFF
j_gene: TRBJ1-4
d_gene: TRBD1
v_gene: TRBV28
abundance: -

CDR3nt: TGTGCCATCAGAGTAGGACAGGGCGATAACACTGAAGCTTTCTTT
CDR3aa: CAIRVGQGDNTEAFF
j_gene: TRBJ1-1
d_gene: TRBD1
v_gene: TRBV10-3
abundance: -

CDR3nt: TGTGCCATCAGTGACTCGGGGCTAGCGGACGATACGCAGTATTTT
CDR3aa: CAISDSGLADDTQYF
j_gene: TRBJ2-3
d_gene: TRBD2
v_gene: TRBV10-3
abundance: few

CDR3nt: TGTGCCAGCTCACCACGTGGCCCGCTCCAGGGGGAGACCCAGTACTTC
CDR3aa: CASSPRGPLQGETQYF
j_gene: TRBJ2-5
d_gene: -
v_gene: TRBV18
abundance: once

CDR3nt: TGCGCCAGCAGGGATGCGGGACGACCCACCATCCGCGACAATGAGCAGTTCTTC
CDR3aa: CASRDAGRPTIRDNEQFF
j_gene: TRBJ2-1
d_gene: -
v_gene: TRBV5-1
abundance: -

CDR3nt: TGTGCCAGCAGCTTATCTAGCGGGAACGTAAATGAGCAGTTCTTC
CDR3aa: CASSLSSGNVNEQFF
j_gene: TRBJ2-1
d_gene: TRBD2
v_gene: TRBV7-2
abundance: -

CDR3nt: TGTGCCAGCAGTGAAGGTCTGAGAGGGGAGCAGTTCTTC
CDR3aa: CASSEGLRGEQFF
j_gene: TRBJ2-1
d_gene: -
v_gene: TRBV6-1
abundance: -